This T cell receptor beta chain was identified during a study of Ad26.COV2.S vaccination and SARS-CoV-2 variants. General observations from the study: Vaccine recipients showed a spike-specific TCR breadth that was higher than in placebo recipients. Whether participants received vaccine or placebo, their non-spike TCR breadth was similar. Assessments of TCR breadth and depth may have underestimated the total T cell responses. After vaccination, substantial breadth of spike-specific CD8+ and CD4+ responses was reported.

TCRdb keeps only in-frame clones here, not all; method: immunoSEQ multiplex PCR. The table has some 39,000 clones, roughly 83% seen once. A remark on this clone: Its matching antigen is unknown.

V lost 3 bases, J lost 5 bases, and 11 bases stayed unmatched. From germline, CDR1 is SGHRS and CDR2 YFSETQ. CDR3 size: 17 residues. This clonotype was obtained from a human donor who had recovered from COVID-19. Sequences were derived from peripheral blood, sampled after recovery from COVID-19. This rearrangement joins TRBV5-1 to TRBJ2-3; 11 positions agree with TRBD2. The CDR3 loop reads CASSSPYSGGAIDTQYF. The DNA for the CDR3 is TGCGCCAGCAGCTCACCCTATAGCGGGGGGGCCATAGATACGCAGTATTTT.